The 21 T cell receptor beta chains listed next were all sequenced from one sample in a study of blood T cell repertoires in COVID-19. The data were produced by immunoSEQ multiplex PCR, yet TCRdb's version contains in-frame clones alone and is incomplete. The table has about 100,000 clones, roughly 84% seen once. What was sequenced was peripheral blood. All receptors come from a human donor in a cohort sampled during active COVID-19.

V is TRBV12-5 and J is TRBJ1-4; tentative D call: TRBD1 (6 bases). The CDR3 contains 13 residues. V dropped 1 base and J dropped 8 bases, with 8 bases sitting between them. CDR1 is LGHNT and CDR2 is FRNRAP in the germline V gene. The CDR3 here is CASGLDREEKLFF. CDR3 in DNA: TGTGCTAGTGGTTTGGACAGGGAGGAAAAACTGTTTTTT.

The chain links TRBV5-4 to TRBJ2-4; TRBD2 might be the D (7 bases). The ends were cut back, 3 bases at V and 7 bases at J, with 11 bases in the middle. Germline V gene lookup returns CDR1 SGHNT and CDR2 YYREEE (reference sequence). This CDR3 contains 13 residues. CDR3 amino acids: CASSSGGGNIQYF. DNA of the CDR3: TGTGCCAGCAGCTCGGGGGGCGGGAACATTCAGTACTTC.

The J gene is TRBJ2-1, the V gene TRBV5-1; 8 nucleotides match TRBD2. The germline V gene encodes CDR1 SGHRS and CDR2 YFSETQ. This CDR3 contains 14 residues. V trimming: 10 bases; J trimming: 6 bases; junction bases outside the gene matches: 12. The CDR3 here is CAGRTGGAGNEQFF. Written as DNA, the CDR3 is TGCGCCGGAAGGACCGGGGGGGCAGGCAATGAGCAGTTCTTC.

The V gene is TRBV9, the J gene TRBJ2-1; TRBD2 matches 11 bases. V trimming: 2 bases; J trimming: 6 bases; junction bases outside the gene matches: 4. The germline gives CDR1 SGDLS, CDR2 YYNGEE. The CDR3 extends over 15 amino acids. In DNA form, the CDR3 reads TGTGCCAGCAGCGTCACTAGCGGGAGTATCAATGAGCAGTTCTTC. Its protein is CASSVTSGSINEQFF. The full variable domain, rest sourced from reference TRBV9 and TRBJ2-1, is DSGVTQTPKHLITATGQRVTLRCSPRSGDLSVYWYQQSLDQGLQFLIQYYNGEERAKGNILERFSAQQFPDLHSELNLSSLELGDSALYFCASSVTSGSINEQFFGPGTRLTVL.

The rearrangement joins TRBV10-3 to TRBJ2-7, with 9 bases that match TRBD1. V shed 3 bases, J shed 10 bases, and the junction held 10 bases outside the gene matches. The germline V gene encodes CDR1 ENHRY and CDR2 SYGVKD. This CDR3 has 14 residues. The CDR3 loop reads CAISDPGQGPPQYF. CDR3 coding DNA: TGTGCCATCAGTGATCCGGGACAGGGACCCCCTCAGTACTTC.

This clone was seen only once. V usage is TRBV5-4 and J usage is TRBJ1-2; possibly TRBD1 for D (5 bases). The CDR3 sequence is 15 residues long. V dropped 1 base and J dropped 4 bases, with 14 bases sitting between them. From germline, CDR1 is SGHNT and CDR2 YYREEE (reference sequence). CDR3 in amino acids: CASSLIIGVVYGYTF. As DNA, the CDR3 is TGTGCCAGCAGCTTGATCATAGGGGTGGTCTATGGCTACACCTTC.

This clone was observed a handful of times. This chain joins TRBV28 and TRBJ2-1; 8 nucleotides align to TRBD1. The CDR3 length is 13 residues. With V trimmed by 7 bases and J by 7 bases, 6 bases remained unmatched. In germline, CDR1 is MDHEN, CDR2 SYDVKM. This CDR3 is CASTDTGGNEQFF. CDR3 in DNA: TGTGCCAGCACTGATACAGGGGGGAATGAGCAGTTCTTC.

The genes are TRBV10-1 and TRBJ1-4; D gene unclear. The CDR3 length is 14 residues. V lost 4 bases and J lost 8, with 14 bases in between. The germline V gene has CDR1 WNHNN and CDR2 SYGVQD (reference sequence). CDR3 DNA: TGCGCCAGCAGTGGTATCCCGAGCGGGGAAAAACTGTTTTTT. It translates to CASSGIPSGEKLFF.

This clone was picked up a small number of times. V gene TRBV7-2 combines with J gene TRBJ1-2; D may be TRBD1 (5 bases). Trimming stripped 2 bases from V and 0 bases from J, with 7 bases between. The CDR3 has 14 residues. CDR1 is SGHTA and CDR2 is FQGNSA in the germline V gene. The DNA for the CDR3 is TGTGCCAGCAGCTTACAGGGAACTAACTATGGCTACACCTTC. Its protein is CASSLQGTNYGYTF. Full variable domain (rest looked up from reference TRBV7-2 and TRBJ1-2): GAGVSQSPSNKVTEKGKDVELRCDPISGHTALYWYRQSLGQGLEFLIYFQGNSAPDKSGLPSDRFSAERTGGSVSTLTIQRTQQEDSAVYLCASSLQGTNYGYTFGSGTRLTVV.

CDR3 DNA sequence: TGTGCCAGCAGCTCAATGGCCGGGGGTACGCAGTATTTT. Its protein product is CASSSMAGGTQYF. The chain combines TRBV6-6 with TRBJ2-3; D perhaps matches TRBD2 (6 bases). This CDR3 has 13 amino acids. Germline V gives CDR1 MNHNY, CDR2 SVGAGI (reference sequence). Trimming shortened V by 6 bases and J by 8 bases, and 15 bases separated the two germline ends.

The chain joins TRBV5-4 to TRBJ2-3, with 11 bases fitting TRBD2. CDR3 length: 17 amino acids. Per the germline V gene, CDR1 is SGHNT and CDR2 is YYREEE (reference sequence). V shed 1 base and J 4 bases; nucleotides not matched to a gene: 8. The CDR3 is CASSLQVAGGLADTQYF. Written as DNA, the CDR3 is TGTGCCAGCAGCTTGCAGGTAGCGGGGGGGCTGGCAGATACGCAGTATTTT. The whole variable domain, remainder taken from reference TRBV5-4 and TRBJ2-3, is ETGVTQSPTHLIKTRGQQVTLRCSSQSGHNTVSWYQQALGQGPQFIFQYYREEENGRGNFPPRFSGLQFPNYSSELNVNALELDDSALYLCASSLQVAGGLADTQYFGPGTRLTVL.

The CDR3: CASSFYNTGELFF. The CDR3 nucleotides are TGTGCCAGCAGCTTCTATAACACCGGGGAGCTGTTTTTT. V is TRBV11-2 and J is TRBJ2-2; D unresolved. This CDR3 is built from 13 residues. Germline-derived CDR1 and CDR2 are SGHAT and FQNNGV. The V and J ends lost 3 bases and 2 bases respectively, with 4 bases between them. Combining the CDR3 with reference TRBV11-2 and TRBJ2-2 gives the whole variable domain EAGVAQSPRYKIIEKRQSVAFWCNPISGHATLYWYQQILGQGPKLLIQFQNNGVVDDSQLPKDRFSAERLKGVDSTLKIQPAKLEDSAVYLCASSFYNTGELFFGEGSRLTVL.

This clone was observed a single time. The chain joins TRBV2 to TRBJ1-5, with 10 positions matching TRBD1. V lost 6 bases and J lost 2; bases outside the gene matches: 1. Germline V gene data show CDR1 as SNHLY and CDR2 as FYNNEI. This CDR3 contains 14 residues. Here the CDR3 reads CASSGTGGNQPQHF. CDR3 nucleotides: TGTGCCAGCAGCGGGACAGGGGGCAATCAGCCCCAGCATTTT. The full variable domain, in which reference TRBV2 and TRBJ1-5 provide the parts outside the CDR3, is EPEVTQTPSHQVTQMGQEVILRCVPISNHLYFYWYRQILGQKVEFLVSFYNNEISEKSEIFDDQFSVERPDGSNFTLKIRSTKLEDSAMYFCASSGTGGNQPQHFGDGTRLSIL.

The chain joins TRBV5-1 to TRBJ1-6, with D perhaps matching TRBD1 (6 bases). V was cut by 4 bases and J by 3 bases, with 20 bases left in between. The CDR3 runs to 18 residues. CDR1 and CDR2 from the germline V gene are SGHRS and YFSETQ. The CDR3 region has the DNA TGCGCCAGCAGCAACACACCGGGACAAAGAAACTATAATTCACCCCTCCACTTT. Amino acid sequence: CASSNTPGQRNYNSPLHF.

As to this clone: The same CDR3 can be traced to other DNA sequences in this sample. J is TRBJ1-4 and V is TRBV5-8, with D possibly matching TRBD1 (6 bases). The CDR3 covers 14 residues. Germline V lookup: CDR1 SGHTS, CDR2 YDEGEE. Deletions cut 2 bases from V and 5 bases from J, with 10 bases between. The CDR3 loop reads CASSFGQRNEKLFF. The CDR3 DNA follows: TGTGCCAGCAGCTTTGGACAGCGAAATGAAAAACTGTTTTTT. The full variable domain, with the rest looked up from reference TRBV5-8 and TRBJ1-4, is EAGVTQSPTHLIKTRGQQATLRCSPISGHTSVYWYQQALGLGLQFLLWYDEGEERNRGNFPPRFSGRQFPNYSSELNVNALELEDSALYLCASSFGQRNEKLFFGSGTQLSVL.

V usage is TRBV23-1 and J usage is TRBJ2-1; D gene unclear. TRBV23-1 is marked as an open reading frame, function uncertain. This CDR3 is 14 amino acids long. Trimming shortened V by 4 bases and J by 5 bases, and 12 bases separated the two germline ends. The CDR3, as DNA: TGCGCCAGCAGTCTGGCAAGCGAAGACAATGAGCAGTTCTTC. The encoded protein is CASSLASEDNEQFF.

The V call is TRBV7-2, the J call TRBJ1-6; 8 bases are shared with TRBD1. The J segment lost 4 bases and the V segment lost 4 bases, leaving 9 bases of the junction unmatched. Germline values: CDR1 SGHTA, CDR2 FQGNSA. The CDR3 has 17 amino acids. In DNA form, the CDR3 reads TGTGCCAGCAGCTCATACGACAGGGGTGGATATAATTCACCCCTCCACTTT. It translates to CASSSYDRGGYNSPLHF.

This clone has a single count. This sequence joins TRBV27 and TRBJ2-3; D not certain. This CDR3 spans 16 amino acids. Germline assignment: CDR1 MNHEY and CDR2 SMNVEV (reference sequence). Trimming stripped 1 base from V and 6 bases from J, with 17 bases between. The CDR3 DNA sequence: TGTGCCAGCAGTTTATTGAGGTATTCGGCAGATGATACGCAGTATTTT. Its protein product is CASSLLRYSADDTQYF.

J is TRBJ2-5 and V is TRBV4-2, with 8 bases identical to TRBD1. The germline V gene encodes CDR1 LGHNA and CDR2 YNFKEQ. The V and J ends lost 4 bases and 5 bases, in that order; junction bases with no gene match: 3. The CDR3 spans 13 residues. The DNA of the CDR3 is TGTGCCAGCAGCCCCCGGGACAGGGAGACCCAGTACTTC. Its translation: CASSPRDRETQYF.

The V call is TRBV7-2, the J call TRBJ2-7, with D tentatively TRBD1 (6 bases). The germline V gene has CDR1 SGHTA and CDR2 FQGNSA. The CDR3 totals 16 residues. V lost 3 bases and J lost 0, with 15 bases in between. CDR3 residues: CASSFAHDRSSYEQYF. The CDR3 nucleotides read TGTGCCAGCAGCTTCGCCCATGACAGGAGCTCCTACGAGCAGTACTTC.

The genes are TRBV19 and TRBJ1-5, with D unclear. The germline V gene encodes CDR1 LNHDA and CDR2 SQIVND (reference sequence). Trimming cost V 3 bases and J 7 bases, with 10 bases left between them. The CDR3 spans 13 residues. CDR3 coding DNA: TGTGCCAGTAGTATTATCCCTTCGCAGCCCCAGCATTTT. It yields the protein CASSIIPSQPQHF.